Shown below are 27 T cell receptor beta chains from a single sample sequenced in a study of OX40 agonist ivuxolimab in advanced cancers. The library came from the immunoSEQ multiplex PCR assay. The source is immuneACCESS, and TCRdb retained only in-frame sequences with V and J called. Part of the clones is not carried over; for the studies checked, unresolved V genes explain less than half of this, and the remainder is unexplained. This sample gives about 38,000 clones in total; about 78% of them show up just once. The ten largest account for 22% of the sample. Sequenced here: CD4+ or CD8+ T cells sorted from blood, sampled in a trial of the OX40 agonist ivuxolimab. The receptors derive from an adult with an advanced solid tumor such as melanoma, head and neck, liver or kidney cancer.

V and J are TRBV5-1 and TRBJ2-5, with 9 bases lining up with TRBD2. With 1 base clipped from V and 5 bases from J, the junction kept 9 bases outside the gene matches. Germline V gene sequence: CDR1 SGHRS, CDR2 YFSETQ. This CDR3 has 16 residues. The DNA for the CDR3 is TGCGCCAGCAGCTTGTCGGCGAGCGGGGGGTTGGAGACCCAGTACTTC. Encoded protein: CASSLSASGGLETQYF.

The chain couples TRBV28 to TRBJ2-1; unclear D gene. V dropped 6 bases and J dropped 5 bases, with 23 bases sitting between them. Germline V gives CDR1 MDHEN, CDR2 SYDVKM. This CDR3 comprises 17 residues. The CDR3 DNA reads as TGTGCCAGCAGCTCGACTTTGTGGGGAATCCTAGACAATGAGCAGTTCTTC. Translated, it gives CASSSTLWGILDNEQFF.

V usage is TRBV18 and J usage is TRBJ1-1, with 10 bases matching TRBD1. The V gene's germline CDR1 is KGHSH and CDR2 LQKENI. The CDR3 consists of 16 residues. The V gene end was trimmed by 8 bases and the J gene end by 5 bases; junction bases not matched to a gene: 14. CDR3 DNA: TGTGCCAGCGTTCCGGGACAGGGGAATTTTCGGACTGAAGCTTTCTTT. Translation: CASVPGQGNFRTEAFF. The full variable domain, with the rest looked up from reference TRBV18 and TRBJ1-1, is NAGVMQNPRHLVRRRGQEARLRCSPMKGHSHVYWYRQLPEEGLKFMVYLQKENIIDESGMPKERFSAEFPKEGPSILRIQQVVRGDSAAYFCASVPGQGNFRTEAFFGQGTRLTVV.

J is TRBJ1-2 and V is TRBV5-8, with D hard to call. Per germline, CDR1 SGHTS and CDR2 YDEGEE. V gave up 1 base and J gave up 1 base, with 5 bases separating them. This CDR3 region has 13 residues. The CDR3 region has the DNA TGTGCCAGCAGCTTGCTGCTTAACTATGGCTACACCTTC. Amino acids: CASSLLLNYGYTF.

The chain recombines TRBV9 with TRBJ2-2, with a tentative D call TRBD2 (5 bases). Germline V lookup: CDR1 SGDLS, CDR2 YYNGEE. CDR3 length equals 15 residues. V was clipped by 0 bases and J by 5 bases, with 11 bases between them. The CDR3: CASSVGGSGTGELFF. In DNA form, the CDR3 reads TGTGCCAGCAGCGTAGGAGGATCGGGAACCGGGGAGCTGTTTTTT.

V gene TRBV5-1 combines with J gene TRBJ2-5, with D tentatively TRBD1 (6 bases). The end of the DNA aligns better with TRBJ2-7, so the J call may be wrong. This CDR3 contains 16 residues. Looked up from germline, CDR1 is SGHRS and CDR2 is YFSETQ. In DNA form, the CDR3 reads TGCGCCAGCAGCTTGGGTGGGCAGGGGTTCGGCTACGAGCAGTACTTC. This gives the protein CASSLGGQGFGYEQYF.

A few counts support this clone. The chain combines TRBV27 with TRBJ2-6; D is unclear. The CDR3 is made up of 17 amino acids. Trimming stripped 1 base from V and 0 bases from J, with 10 bases between. Per the germline V gene, CDR1 is MNHEY and CDR2 is SMNVEV (reference sequence). This CDR3 reads CASSLLPVSSGANVLTF. In nucleotides, the CDR3 is TGTGCCAGCAGTTTATTACCGGTTAGCTCTGGGGCCAACGTCCTGACTTTC.

The genes are TRBV19 and TRBJ2-7, with D tentatively TRBD1 (5 bases). CDR1 is LNHDA and CDR2 is SQIVND in the germline V gene (reference sequence). The CDR3 extends over 13 amino acids. V was cut by 7 bases and J by 0 bases, with 10 bases left in between. This chain's CDR3 is CASMGHSSYEQYF. The CDR3 DNA reads as TGTGCCAGTATGGGGCACAGCTCCTACGAGCAGTACTTC.

This clone was counted only a few times. The chain carries TRBV7-9 and TRBJ1-3, with no clear D. The CDR3 totals 13 residues. CDR1 and CDR2 from the germline V gene are SEHNR and FQNEAQ (reference sequence). Trimming shortened V by 6 bases and J by 0 bases, and 6 bases separated the two germline ends. This CDR3 is CASRTSSGNTIYF. DNA for the CDR3: TGTGCCAGCAGGACAAGCTCTGGAAACACCATATATTTT.

V gene TRBV29-1 combines with J gene TRBJ2-7, with TRBD2 as a possible D gene (5 bases). V was clipped by 5 bases and J by 0 bases, with 11 bases between them. In germline, CDR1 is SQVTM, CDR2 ANQGSEA. The CDR3 length is 13 residues. CDR3 residues: CSVKTGSSYEQYF. The CDR3 nucleotides read TGCAGCGTTAAGACGGGAAGCTCCTACGAGCAGTACTTC.

This chain connects TRBV20-1 to TRBJ2-1; the D is unclear. Trimming removed 5 bases at V and 9 bases at J, with 11 bases between. The germline CDR1 and CDR2 sequences are DFQATT and SNEGSKA (reference sequence). The CDR3 has 11 residues. DNA for the CDR3: TGCAGTGCTGTTTCAGGCGTTGAGCAGTTCTTC. It yields the protein CSAVSGVEQFF.

The rearrangement joins TRBV9 to TRBJ2-5; D is uncertain. Per germline, CDR1 SGDLS and CDR2 YYNGEE. V dropped 0 bases and J dropped 2 bases, with 8 bases sitting between them. CDR3 length equals 14 residues. The CDR3 DNA sequence: TGTGCCAGCAGCGTAGGGGCTTCGCAAGAGACCCAGTACTTC. Its protein product is CASSVGASQETQYF. The full variable domain, completed using reference TRBV9 and TRBJ2-5, is DSGVTQTPKHLITATGQRVTLRCSPRSGDLSVYWYQQSLDQGLQFLIQYYNGEERAKGNILERFSAQQFPDLHSELNLSSLELGDSALYFCASSVGASQETQYFGPGTRLLVL.

This clone came up a few times. The rearrangement uses TRBV7-9 and TRBJ2-1; TRBD2 might be the D (6 bases). The V end was cut by 4 bases, the J end by 0 bases, with 10 bases between. The germline V gene has CDR1 SEHNR and CDR2 FQNEAQ (reference sequence). The CDR3 length is 15 residues. The DNA for the CDR3 is TGTGCCAGCAGCTGGGACTTATTCTCCTACAATGAGCAGTTCTTC. Its protein product is CASSWDLFSYNEQFF.

The chain has TRBV7-3 and TRBJ1-6; the D is unclear. Germline V gene sequence: CDR1 SGHTA, CDR2 FQGTGA. The CDR3 contains 15 residues. V lost 4 bases to trimming and J lost 0 bases, with 7 bases between them. This CDR3 reads CASSSSASYNSPLHF. The CDR3 nucleotides are TGTGCCAGCAGCTCGTCGGCCTCCTATAATTCACCCCTCCACTTT. The complete variable domain, with remaining parts taken from reference TRBV7-3 and TRBJ1-6, reads GAGVSQTPSNKVTEKGKYVELRCDPISGHTALYWYRQSLGQGPEFLIYFQGTGAADDSGLPNDRFFAVRPEGSVSTLKIQRTERGDSAVYLCASSSSASYNSPLHFGNGTRLTVT.

The CDR3 nucleotides read TGTGCCAGCAGCGCACTAGCGGGGTCCACCGGGGAGCTGTTTTTT. Protein product: CASSALAGSTGELFF. The V and J genes are TRBV9 and TRBJ2-2; 10 bases fit TRBD2. The CDR3 is 15 residues long. Trimming removed 3 bases from V and 4 bases from J; junction bases left unmatched: 3. The germline V gene encodes CDR1 SGDLS and CDR2 YYNGEE.

The V gene is TRBV28, the J gene TRBJ1-2; 10 bases map to TRBD1. The V gene end was trimmed by 6 bases and the J gene end by 7 bases; junction bases not matched to a gene: 11. Germline lookup yields CDR1 MDHEN and CDR2 SYDVKM. This CDR3 has 15 amino acids. CDR3 in amino acids: CASRTGTGEISGYTF. For the CDR3, the DNA is TGTGCCAGCAGGACCGGGACAGGGGAGATAAGTGGCTACACCTTC.

The chain couples TRBV29-1 to TRBJ1-2, with TRBD1 matching 9 bases. V shed 6 bases, J shed 8 bases, and the junction held 16 bases outside the gene matches. The CDR3 extends over 15 amino acids. From germline, CDR1 is SQVTM and CDR2 ANQGSEA. CDR3 DNA sequence: TGCAGCGTCTTAGATTTAAGGGACAGGGCGGGCGGCTACACCTTC. Translating gives CSVLDLRDRAGGYTF.

V gene TRBV15 combines with J gene TRBJ1-2, with D possibly matching TRBD1 (5 bases). The CDR3 consists of 14 residues. The V gene lost 0 bases and the J gene lost 0 bases, with 5 bases spanning the gap. Germline V CDR1 and CDR2: LNHNV, YYDKDF (reference sequence). The CDR3 coding sequence is TGTGCCACCAGCAGAGACAGGGCTAACTATGGCTACACCTTC. Its protein product is CATSRDRANYGYTF. The full variable domain, in which reference TRBV15 and TRBJ1-2 provide the parts outside the CDR3, is DAMVIQNPRYQVTQFGKPVTLSCSQTLNHNVMYWYQQKSSQAPKLLFHYYDKDFNNEADTPDNFQSRRPNTSFCFLDIRSPGLGDTAMYLCATSRDRANYGYTFGSGTRLTVV.

This clone was observed once. V usage is TRBV27 and J usage is TRBJ1-2, with a weak D call TRBD1 (5 bases). The V gene's germline CDR1 is MNHEY and CDR2 SMNVEV (reference sequence). This CDR3 is built from 13 residues. Trimming removed 3 bases from V and 2 bases from J, with 7 bases in between. The CDR3 loop is CASSFGANYGYTF. In DNA, the CDR3 is TGTGCCAGCAGTTTCGGGGCGAACTATGGCTACACCTTC.

This chain links TRBV29-1 with TRBJ1-2; D not certain. The V and J ends lost 7 bases and 3 bases respectively, with 15 bases between them. Germline loops: CDR1 SQVTM, CDR2 ANQGSEA. CDR3 size: 13 residues. CDR3 bases: TGCAGCGCCAACTCCGGCTCTGACTATGGCTACACCTTC. It translates to CSANSGSDYGYTF.

With respect to this clone: Sequence at one end of the junction differs from germline and may be a read error. Written as DNA, the CDR3 is TGTGCCAACAGCTTGGGTCCACTAGCGGGGGGACTTAACACCGGGGAGCTGTTTTTT. Its translation is CANSLGPLAGGLNTGELFF. The chain uses TRBV5-6 and TRBJ2-2; 12 bases map to TRBD2. The germline CDR1 and CDR2 sequences are SGHDT and YYEEEE. This CDR3 comprises 19 residues.

This rearrangement joins TRBV29-1 to TRBJ1-3; D not certain. Looked up from germline, CDR1 is SQVTM and CDR2 is ANQGSEA. The V end was cut by 5 bases, the J end by 2 bases, with 10 bases between. This CDR3 contains 13 residues. The CDR3 DNA reads TGCAGCGTTAGGCCAGCCACTGGAAACACCATATATTTT. Its protein product is CSVRPATGNTIYF.

The V gene is TRBV4-1, the J gene TRBJ1-1, with D hard to call. CDR1 MGHRA and CDR2 YSYEKL come from the germline V gene. The CDR3 has 16 residues. With 5 bases removed from V and 7 bases from J, the gap between germline ends came to 23 bases. The CDR3 sequence: CASSYENKLPRDEAFF. CDR3 in DNA: TGCGCCAGCAGCTACGAAAACAAGCTCCCGAGAGATGAAGCTTTCTTT.

The genes are TRBV6-1 and TRBJ2-2; 11 bases are a match to TRBD1. Unmatched junction bases numbered 4, after V lost 3 bases and J lost 7 bases. The CDR3 is 15 residues long. Looked up from germline, CDR1 is MNHNS and CDR2 is SASEGT. The CDR3 DNA reads as TGTGCCAGCAGTGAGTGGACAGGGGGCGGCGGGGAGCTGTTTTTT. Protein sequence: CASSEWTGGGGELFF.

This chain connects TRBV12-5 to TRBJ2-7; D not resolved. The CDR3 runs 11 residues. Germline CDR1 is LGHNT and CDR2 is FRNRAP. Deletions cut 3 bases from V and 6 bases from J, with 6 bases between. CDR3 amino acids: CASGFGREQYF. The CDR3 DNA sequence: TGTGCTAGTGGTTTTGGGCGCGAGCAGTACTTC.

The chain couples TRBV15 to TRBJ2-2, with D possibly being TRBD2 (5 bases). The germline V gene encodes CDR1 LNHNV and CDR2 YYDKDF (reference sequence). This CDR3 has 17 residues. Trimming removed 0 bases at V and 5 bases at J, with 16 bases between. CDR3 loop: CATSRDLASSRTGELFF. The CDR3 DNA reads TGTGCCACCAGCAGAGATCTGGCTAGCTCCAGAACCGGGGAGCTGTTTTTT.

The CDR3 DNA is TGTGCCAGCAGTTACCGCGGGAGGGCCTATGAGACCCAGTACTTC. Translating gives CASSYRGRAYETQYF. V is TRBV27 and J is TRBJ2-5; 9 bases fit TRBD2. Germline V gene data show CDR1 as MNHEY and CDR2 as SMNVEV (reference sequence). There are 15 residues in the CDR3. The trim removed 4 bases at V and 5 bases at J, leaving 8 bases unmatched.